Listed below are T cell receptor beta chains from one sample, sequenced in a study of memory CD4+ T cells and cytomegalovirus serostatus. The protocol was immunoSEQ multiplex PCR, while the TCRdb copy is restricted to in-frame clones and leaves out a portion. The table lists approximately 40,000 clones, about 80% of them singletons. The source material was memory CD4+ T cells from blood. Receptors originate from an adult in good health and CMV-seronegative. Each CDR3 is given with its conserved first and last residue. The order of the fields is clone size, V gene, D gene, J gene, CDR3 protein, CDR3 DNA. The D gene is left open where the match is weak. Only some rows state a clone size, as once, few, many or a class for expanded clones.

NA	TRBV4-1	NA	TRBJ2-1	CASSHPHDSRLNYNEQFF	TGCGCCAGCAGCCATCCTCATGACAGTCGGCTAAACTACAATGAGCAGTTCTTC
NA	TRBV27	NA	TRBJ1-5	CASSSGGRVDQPQHF	TGTGCCAGCTCCAGCGGGGGGAGAGTGGATCAGCCCCAGCATTTT
NA	TRBV2	NA	TRBJ2-5	CASSEKRSGRQETQYF	TGTGCCAGCAGTGAGAAGCGGTCCGGACGACAAGAGACCCAGTACTTC
NA	TRBV11-2	NA	TRBJ1-2	CASSLSPLEGYTF	TGTGCCAGCAGCTTATCACCCCTGGAGGGCTACACCTTC
NA	TRBV6-8	NA	TRBJ1-5	CASSYRGNSNQPQHF	TGTGCCAGCAGTTACAGGGGAAATAGCAATCAGCCCCAGCATTTT
NA	TRBV30	NA	TRBJ2-3	CAWRRGGDSDTQYF	TGTGCCTGGAGGAGGGGGGGCGATTCAGATACGCAGTATTTT
NA	TRBV10-3	NA	TRBJ2-7	CAIGGQLASYEQYF	TGTGCCATCGGAGGACAGTTAGCTTCCTACGAGCAGTACTTC
NA	TRBV5-4	NA	TRBJ1-1	CASSLVPVGDTEAFF	TGTGCCAGCAGCTTGGTGCCAGTCGGGGACACTGAAGCTTTCTTT
NA	TRBV19	NA	TRBJ2-3	CASRVGGGNTQYF	TGTGCCAGTAGAGTTGGTGGGGGCAATACGCAGTATTTT
NA	TRBV9	NA	TRBJ2-1	CASSPGMAPVEQFF	TGTGCCAGCAGCCCGGGGATGGCACCGGTTGAGCAGTTCTTC
NA	TRBV6-1	NA	TRBJ1-5	CASSEGFISQPQHF	TGTGCCAGCAGTGAAGGATTTATCAGTCAGCCCCAGCATTTT
once	TRBV5-4	NA	TRBJ2-2	CASRAGTSNTGELFF	TGTGCCAGCAGAGCCGGGACATCAAACACCGGGGAGCTGTTTTTT
NA	TRBV4-2	TRBD1	TRBJ2-7	CASSREWDRGYEQYF	TGTGCCAGCAGCCGAGAATGGGACAGGGGCTACGAGCAGTACTTC
few	TRBV9	NA	TRBJ2-2	CASSVRPNTGELFF	TGTGCCAGCAGCGTAAGGCCGAACACCGGGGAGCTGTTTTTT
NA	TRBV14	NA	TRBJ1-2	CASSQGVQTYGYTF	TGTGCCAGCAGCCAAGGTGTACAGACCTATGGCTACACCTTC
NA	TRBV9	NA	TRBJ2-7	CASSDDLESYEQYF	TGTGCCAGCAGCGACGATTTGGAATCCTACGAGCAGTACTTC
NA	TRBV29-1	TRBD2	TRBJ2-1	CSVSLAGGSYNEQFF	TGCAGCGTCTCGTTAGCGGGGGGCTCCTACAATGAGCAGTTCTTC
NA	TRBV5-1	NA	TRBJ2-7	CASSAPTRGTRRDYEQYF	TGCGCCAGCAGCGCACCCACCCGGGGAACAAGGAGAGACTACGAGCAGTACTTC
NA	TRBV5-1	NA	TRBJ2-1	CASSLVIGGASSYNEQFF	TGCGCCAGCAGCTTGGTTATTGGGGGGGCAAGCTCCTACAATGAGCAGTTCTTC
NA	TRBV5-4	NA	TRBJ2-2	CASSLGVSSTGELFF	TGTGCCAGCAGCTTGGGGGTTTCGAGCACCGGGGAGCTGTTTTTT
few	TRBV5-4	NA	TRBJ2-3	CASSLGQGPGADTQYF	TGTGCCAGCAGCCTGGGGCAGGGGCCGGGGGCAGATACGCAGTATTTT
few	TRBV10-3	NA	TRBJ1-1	CAITRTELNTEAFF	TGTGCCATCACCAGGACAGAACTGAACACTGAAGCTTTCTTT
NA	TRBV12-5	NA	TRBJ2-7	CASGPTLVSEQYF	TGTGCTAGTGGTCCAACCCTCGTCTCCGAGCAGTACTTC
NA	TRBV28	NA	TRBJ1-6	CASRYLNPNSPLHF	TGTGCCAGCAGATATCTCAACCCCAATTCACCCCTCCACTTT
NA	TRBV6-5	NA	TRBJ2-7	CASSAANEQYF	TGTGCCAGCAGTGCGGCAAACGAGCAGTACTTC
NA	TRBV30	NA	TRBJ2-7	CAWGRAYEQYF	TGTGCCTGGGGGCGGGCTTACGAGCAGTACTTC
NA	TRBV7-3	NA	TRBJ2-3	CASSLMGDGYTDTQYF	TGTGCCAGCAGCCTCATGGGGGACGGATACACAGATACGCAGTATTTT
NA	TRBV9	TRBD1	TRBJ1-2	CASSPQGAIGGYTF	TGTGCCAGCAGCCCACAGGGGGCTATAGGGGGCTACACCTTC
NA	TRBV5-1	NA	TRBJ2-3	CASSLGRQSTDTQYF	TGCGCCAGCAGCTTGGGGAGACAGAGCACAGATACGCAGTATTTT
NA	TRBV19	NA	TRBJ1-1	CASSIEWIGEGTEAFF	TGTGCCAGTAGTATAGAGTGGATAGGGGAGGGCACTGAAGCTTTCTTT
NA	TRBV7-9	NA	TRBJ2-1	CASSLATVNEQFF	TGTGCCAGCAGCTTAGCCACCGTGAATGAGCAGTTCTTC
few	TRBV18	NA	TRBJ1-1	CASSPGAQQRTEAFF	TGTGCCAGCTCTCCAGGGGCCCAACAACGTACTGAAGCTTTCTTT
NA	TRBV5-1	NA	TRBJ2-1	CASSLRPDLSYNEQFF	TGCGCCAGCAGCTTGCGGCCGGACCTTTCCTACAATGAGCAGTTCTTC
once	TRBV6-1	NA	TRBJ1-5	CASSDPTRVQPQHF	TGTGCCAGCAGTGATCCAACTAGGGTTCAGCCCCAGCATTTT
NA	TRBV28	NA	TRBJ1-6	CASSYPGTRRVSPLHF	TGTGCCAGCAGTTATCCCGGGACAAGAAGGGTTTCACCCCTCCACTTT
NA	TRBV7-9	NA	TRBJ1-3	CASSLQGSGNTIYF	TGTGCCAGCAGCTTACAAGGCTCTGGAAACACCATATATTTT